This T cell receptor (beta chain) stems from a study of T cell responses to AZD1222 COVID-19 vaccine (dated by TCRdb to about 2021). The study in broad terms: A total of just over 230 trial participants underwent TCR sequencing, of whom 207 received two doses of AZD1222 and some 25 received two doses of the MenACWY control vaccine. Trial participants were enrolled by age into 18-55, 56-69 and 70-plus year subgroups, with around 150, 28 and 57 TCR-sequenced participants respectively. On the study overall, not on this receptor specifically: In the small 56-69-year group, the increase in depth fell short of significance, most likely because of low power. Vaccine-associated CD4 TCRs spanned the whole spike protein, with dominant responses in regions 160-218 and 743-854. Conclusions about previously exposed vaccinees are limited, since just a handful of AZD1222 recipients were seropositive for SARS-CoV-2 at baseline. Reportedly, almost half of the unique spike-specific TCRs recognized epitopes lying outside the regions that are mutated in the B.1.351 and B.1.1.7 variants. After two AZD1222 doses, spike-specific TCR breadth and depth were significantly higher than at day 0 and than in MenACWY recipients. Most participants were white British and females outnumbered males, and the authors suggested that clonal diversity may have been underestimated. Because no day 14 peak-response samples were available, the repertoires could be characterized only after the peak T cell response.

This clone was detected only a few times. Its antigen remains unidentified. Per-base qualities were not stored, and no clone one base away is much larger. Read against the paper, the sample's time point label means: baseline before first vaccination. The sample's treatment or condition, from its label and the paper: meningococcal conjugate vaccine given as trial control. Vaccinee samples came from UK trials COV001 and COV002, including a single-blind randomized controlled phase 2/3 trial of AZD1222 (ChAdOx1 nCoV-19) in healthy adults. For TCRbeta chain sequencing, PBMC samples from trial participants were taken at day 0 and at day 28 after the second dose. CDR1 is given as WNHNN and CDR2 as SYGVQD, both from the germline V gene (reference sequence). At the junction V is shortened by 0 bases and J by 1 base, with 1 base in between. Measured from the cysteine to the phenylalanine, the CDR3 is 13 residues long. Just CDR3 DNA is preserved here, 39 bases in frame from base 1.

The CDR3 regions of human TCRbeta chains were analyzed by immunosequencing. As for the original processing: Repertoire TCRs were checked for matches against a reference library of SARS-CoV-2-specific TCRs that had been generated using the MIRA antigen-specificity platform. Breadth was defined as the fraction of unique TCRs that were SARS-CoV-2-associated. Depth was defined as the fraction of total T cells that were SARS-CoV-2-associated. Using the MIRA data, every spike-specific TCR was mapped to the spike region that the TCR reacted to and assigned to either a CD4 or a CD8 class. Log10-transformed breadth and depth values were compared by one-way ANOVA with Sidak's multiple comparisons tests. TCRdb's version of the immuneACCESS table is confined to in-frame rearrangements and falls short of the full clone set. An unresolved V gene accounts for under half of the shortfall where checked; the remainder is of unknown origin. V, J and clone size were drawn from that table, and D and trimming were deduced from the DNA. The sample includes 200,000 to 250,000 clones, with just over 90% observed a single time. Approximately 1% of the sample belongs to the ten largest clones.

This chain joins TRBV10-1 to TRBJ1-3; no D segment can be confidently identified. The source is an adult in good health. The specimen comprised peripheral blood, sampled on day 0 of MenACWY control vaccination. The CDR3 is CASSESSGNTIYF. The DNA is TGCGCCAGCAGTGAGTCGTCTGGAAACACCATATATTTT.